One and the same sample provided the 32 T cell receptor beta chains below, sequenced in a study of graft-versus-host responses after intestinal transplantation. Measured with immunoSEQ multiplex PCR; TCRdb has only the in-frame clones, and not every one. The sample holds 11,000 to 15,000 clones, around 94% seen once. Material: PBMCs, obtained 9 days after transplant. These receptors were collected from a human patient who received an intestinal transplant, so some T cells may come from the graft donor.

The chain has TRBV4-1 and TRBJ1-5, with D possibly TRBD1 on 6 matching bases. The germline V gene has CDR1 MGHRA and CDR2 YSYEKL. Trimming stripped 2 bases from V and 4 bases from J, with 15 bases between. The CDR3 is 16 residues long. CDR3 DNA sequence: TGCGCCAGCAGCCAACCTAACAGGGCTTCTAATCAGCCCCAGCATTTT. Its protein product is CASSQPNRASNQPQHF.

This clone showed up just a few times. The CDR3 protein is CASSQGDTEAFF. As DNA, the CDR3 is TGCGCCAGCAGCCAGGGGGACACTGAAGCTTTCTTT. This rearrangement joins TRBV4-1 to TRBJ1-1; maybe TRBD1 (5 bases). The V gene's germline CDR1 is MGHRA and CDR2 YSYEKL. V lost 3 bases and J 3 bases, leaving 5 bases between the germline ends. This CDR3 comprises 12 residues.

The chain recombines TRBV19 with TRBJ1-5; D uncertain. Trimming shortened V by 5 bases and J by 6 bases, and 8 bases separated the two germline ends. The CDR3 runs 12 residues. Germline CDR1 is LNHDA and CDR2 is SQIVND (reference sequence). The DNA of the CDR3 is TGTGCCAGTAGTTTGGGGATTCAGCCCCAGCATTTT. This gives the protein CASSLGIQPQHF.

About this clone: One end of the junction is discordant with germline, which a read error may explain. V gene TRBV18 combines with J gene TRBJ2-7; TRBD1 is a possible D gene (6 bases). Germline-derived CDR1 and CDR2 are KGHSH and LQKENI. The CDR3 runs to 15 residues. The CDR3 DNA sequence: TGTGCCAGCTCCCCACCACGGGGACATTCCTACGAGCAGTACTTC. Translation gives CASSPPRGHSYEQYF.

The chain combines TRBV21-1 with TRBJ2-7; TRBD1 reflects the table's D call only, with no check against the DNA. TRBV21-1 is given as a pseudogene. CDR3 length: 22 amino acids. The CDR3 DNA is TGTGCCAGCAGCAATCCCGCCCCAAAGACAGGGAGCTTCTTCGATCCTCCTAACGAGCAGTACTTC. Residues: CASSNPAPKTGSFFDPPNEQYF.

The gene calls are TRBV27 and TRBJ2-1; D unresolved. Germline V gene data show CDR1 as MNHEY and CDR2 as SMNVEV (reference sequence). V lost 7 bases and J 2 bases, leaving 15 bases between the germline ends. The CDR3 is made up of 15 amino acids. In DNA form, the CDR3 reads TGTGCCAGCAAGGTAGTCGCCCAAGCCTACAATGAGCAGTTCTTC. Protein product: CASKVVAQAYNEQFF.

The CDR3 DNA follows: TGTGCCTGGGGGAGGGGGCCGTACACTGAAGCTTTCTTT. It codes for CAWGRGPYTEAFF. The chain is built from TRBV30 and TRBJ1-1; 7 bases fit TRBD1. Germline CDR1 reads GTSNPN; CDR2 reads SVGIG (reference sequence). The CDR3 is 13 amino acids. Trimming took 5 bases from V and 3 from J; bases not matched to a gene: 6.

The chain is built from TRBV5-4 and TRBJ2-1; tentatively, D is TRBD2 (5 bases). Trimming took off 1 base at V and 7 bases at J, with 9 bases between the two ends. CDR3 length equals 13 residues. Per germline, CDR1 SGHNT and CDR2 YYREEE (reference sequence). CDR3 in amino acids: CASSLSGGNEQFF. The CDR3 DNA reads TGTGCCAGCAGCTTGTCAGGCGGGAATGAGCAGTTCTTC.

V and J are TRBV7-9 and TRBJ1-1; no clear D gene. Germline lookup yields CDR1 SEHNR and CDR2 FQNEAQ (reference sequence). V lost 6 bases and J 0 bases, leaving 11 bases between the germline ends. This CDR3 has 14 amino acids. CDR3 amino acids: CASRPSQVNTEAFF. The DNA of the CDR3 is TGTGCCAGCAGGCCTTCTCAGGTGAACACTGAAGCTTTCTTT.

On this clone itself: Here the CDR3 omits its conserved ending phenylalanine or tryptophan, so a read error is the likely source. The limits of the CDR3 on the DNA are not certain, so only TCRdb's listed CDR3 is given. V and J are TRBV7-9 and TRBJ2-2. CDR1 and CDR2 from the germline V gene are SEHNR and FQNEAQ (reference sequence). With termini counted, the CDR3 has 13 amino acids. The CDR3 is CASSLEVQKGGRV.

The chain couples TRBV6-1 to TRBJ1-5; no reliable D call. The germline V gene encodes CDR1 MNHNS and CDR2 SASEGT. Trimming took off 2 bases at V and 5 bases at J, with 10 bases between the two ends. The CDR3 spans 14 residues. The CDR3 loop reads CASSEINSYQPQHF. As DNA, the CDR3 is TGTGCCAGCAGTGAAATAAATAGTTATCAGCCCCAGCATTTT.

The chain combines TRBV28 with TRBJ1-2, with 8 bases that match TRBD1. The CDR3 is 12 amino acids. V shed 5 bases, J shed 8 bases, and the junction held 4 bases outside the gene matches. Germline V gives CDR1 MDHEN, CDR2 SYDVKM. The CDR3: CASSPQGVGYTF. DNA of the CDR3: TGTGCCAGCAGTCCACAGGGGGTGGGCTACACCTTC.

This chain's CDR3 is CASSRPPGTPSDTQYF. The DNA for the CDR3 is TGTGCCAGCAGCCGACCTCCCGGGACTCCTTCAGATACGCAGTATTTT. This sequence joins TRBV28 and TRBJ2-3; D perhaps matches TRBD2 (6 bases). Germline V gene sequence: CDR1 MDHEN, CDR2 SYDVKM. The CDR3 length is 16 residues. Trimming removed 6 bases at V and 4 bases at J, with 20 bases between.

The J gene is TRBJ2-5, the V gene TRBV18; either TRBD1 or TRBD2 may supply D (5 bases each). CDR3 length equals 15 residues. Trimming stripped 3 bases from V and 4 bases from J, with 15 bases between. Germline V gene sequence: CDR1 KGHSH, CDR2 LQKENI. CDR3 residues: CASSPGVAGAETQYF. As DNA, the CDR3 is TGTGCCAGCTCACCGGGGGTAGCCGGGGCAGAGACCCAGTACTTC. Using reference TRBV18 and TRBJ2-5 for the parts outside the CDR3, the full variable domain is NAGVMQNPRHLVRRRGQEARLRCSPMKGHSHVYWYRQLPEEGLKFMVYLQKENIIDESGMPKERFSAEFPKEGPSILRIQQVVRGDSAAYFCASSPGVAGAETQYFGPGTRLLVL.

J is TRBJ2-7 and V is TRBV10-1; D remains ambiguous. The CDR3 totals 14 residues. Germline CDR1 WNHNN, CDR2 SYGVQD (reference sequence). The V gene lost 3 bases and the J gene lost 0 bases, with 9 bases spanning the gap. In DNA, the CDR3 is TGCGCCAGCAGTGACGGACGTCTCTCCTACGAGCAGTACTTC. Its protein product is CASSDGRLSYEQYF.

The chain is built from TRBV28 and TRBJ2-4; the D call may be TRBD1 or TRBD2 (5 bases each). The length of the CDR3 is 11 residues. CDR1 MDHEN and CDR2 SYDVKM come from the germline V gene. V was pared by 4 bases and J by 12 bases, with 10 bases between. The CDR3 region is CASSYRDGQYF. The CDR3, as DNA: TGTGCCAGCAGTTACCGGGACGGTCAGTACTTC.

The CDR3 DNA reads TGCGCCAGCAGCCAAGATTACAGCCAAGAGACCCAGTACTTC. Translating it yields CASSQDYSQETQYF. The V call is TRBV4-1, the J call TRBJ2-5; D gene ambiguous. The V gene lost 0 bases and the J gene lost 1 base, with 6 bases spanning the gap. From germline, CDR1 is MGHRA and CDR2 YSYEKL. The CDR3 loop spans 14 amino acids.

The rearrangement links TRBV27 to TRBJ1-5, with D tentatively TRBD1 (5 bases). The CDR3 loop spans 16 amino acids. V was clipped by 2 bases and J by 3 bases, with 14 bases between them. Germline V lookup: CDR1 MNHEY, CDR2 SMNVEV (reference sequence). Written as DNA, the CDR3 is TGTGCCAGCAGTTTAGCCTCGGGGGGAAACAATCAGCCCCAGCATTTT. This codes for CASSLASGGNNQPQHF.

The V gene is TRBV5-4, the J gene TRBJ1-2; TRBD1 matches at 8 bases. The germline V gene has CDR1 SGHNT and CDR2 YYREEE (reference sequence). This CDR3 comprises 14 residues. The ends lost 4 bases at V and 7 bases at J; junction bases unmatched: 9. The chain's CDR3 is CASSDSGGAGGYTF. The CDR3 nucleotides are TGTGCCAGCAGCGATTCAGGGGGCGCGGGTGGCTACACCTTC.

The chain carries TRBV27 and TRBJ2-2; 9 bases agree with TRBD2. The germline CDR1 and CDR2 sequences are MNHEY and SMNVEV (reference sequence). J gave up 0 bases and V 5 bases, and 4 bases lay outside the gene matches. The CDR3 totals 16 residues. The CDR3: CASSPGLASNTGELFF. CDR3 sequence (DNA): TGTGCCAGCAGTCCGGGACTAGCCTCGAACACCGGGGAGCTGTTTTTT.

The chain is built from TRBV9 and TRBJ2-3; D might be TRBD2 (5 bases). This CDR3 region has 15 residues. The germline V gene has CDR1 SGDLS and CDR2 YYNGEE. V was shortened by 3 bases and J by 2 bases, with 13 bases between the two germline ends. This CDR3 is CASSGGTGLTDTQYF. Written as DNA, the CDR3 is TGTGCCAGCAGCGGGGGAACCGGACTCACAGATACGCAGTATTTT.

CDR3 region: CATSWGASSYNEQFF. DNA of the CDR3: TGTGCCACTTCCTGGGGGGCCAGCTCCTACAATGAGCAGTTCTTC. The V gene is TRBV19, the J gene TRBJ2-1, with D perhaps matching TRBD1 or TRBD2 (6 bases each). Trimming pared 10 bases from V and 0 bases from J, leaving 16 bases between. Germline V gives CDR1 LNHDA, CDR2 SQIVND (reference sequence). This CDR3 comprises 15 residues.

The chain employs TRBV30 and TRBJ1-1, with D perhaps matching TRBD1 (5 bases). V was trimmed by 2 bases and J by 0 bases, leaving 7 bases between them. CDR1 is GTSNPN and CDR2 is SVGIG in the germline V gene (reference sequence). The CDR3 consists of 13 residues. The CDR3 is CAWSTGVNTEAFF. CDR3 nucleotide sequence: TGTGCCTGGAGTACAGGCGTGAACACTGAAGCTTTCTTT.

J is TRBJ2-7 and V is TRBV2; the D gene is possibly TRBD2 (5 bases). Trimming shortened V by 2 bases and J by 7 bases, and 12 bases separated the two germline ends. The CDR3 runs to 13 residues. Germline CDR1 and CDR2: SNHLY and FYNNEI. The DNA for the CDR3 is TGTGCCAGCAGTGAAACCCAACCGGGGGAGCAGTACTTC. Translating gives CASSETQPGEQYF. Full variable domain (missing parts from reference TRBV2 and TRBJ2-7): EPEVTQTPSHQVTQMGQEVILRCVPISNHLYFYWYRQILGQKVEFLVSFYNNEISEKSEIFDDQFSVERPDGSNFTLKIRSTKLEDSAMYFCASSETQPGEQYFGPGTRLTVT.

The genes are TRBV28 and TRBJ2-7; a weak D match, TRBD2 (6 bases). V lost 6 bases to trimming and J lost 2 bases, with 8 bases between them. Germline CDR1 MDHEN, CDR2 SYDVKM. The CDR3 runs to 12 residues. CDR3 bases: TGTGCCAGCAGGGGACTCACCTACGAGCAGTACTTC. It translates to CASRGLTYEQYF.

The chain joins TRBV5-6 to TRBJ2-3; 11 nucleotides agree with TRBD2. V shed 2 bases, J shed 4 bases, and the junction held 0 bases outside the gene matches. The CDR3 runs 14 residues. Per the germline V gene, CDR1 is SGHDT and CDR2 is YYEEEE. The CDR3 coding sequence is TGTGCCAGCAGCTTTAGCGGGAGGGCAGATACGCAGTATTTT. Translated: CASSFSGRADTQYF.

This clone has a handful of counts. The chain couples TRBV19 to TRBJ2-1, with 11 bases matching TRBD2. The CDR3 is made up of 14 amino acids. Trimming at V came to 7 bases and at J to 5 bases, leaving 4 bases not matched to a gene. Germline V gene lookup returns CDR1 LNHDA and CDR2 SQIVND (reference sequence). The CDR3 is CASNVAGGNNEQFF. In nucleotides, the CDR3 is TGTGCCAGTAATGTAGCGGGAGGGAACAATGAGCAGTTCTTC.

The genes are TRBV11-2 and TRBJ2-5, with 8 bases matching TRBD2. The CDR3 is 13 residues long. With V trimmed by 4 bases and J by 5 bases, 3 bases remained unmatched. Germline-derived CDR1 and CDR2 are SGHAT and FQNNGV. CDR3 DNA sequence: TGTGCCAGCAGCTCACGGGGGGGGGAGACCCAGTACTTC. Translating it yields CASSSRGGETQYF.

V is TRBV4-2 and J is TRBJ1-1, with D possibly matching TRBD1 (6 bases). The CDR3 runs to 19 residues. V dropped 1 base and J dropped 0 bases, with 21 bases sitting between them. Germline values: CDR1 LGHNA, CDR2 YNFKEQ. As DNA, the CDR3 is TGTGCCAGCAGCCAAGGGGGCAGGGGAACTAGGGCATTGAACACTGAAGCTTTCTTT. This sequence encodes CASSQGGRGTRALNTEAFF.

The rearrangement links TRBV25-1 to TRBJ2-7; D may match TRBD1 or TRBD2 (5 bases each). Trimming removed 6 bases from V and 6 bases from J, with 12 bases in between. Germline V gene lookup returns CDR1 MGHDK and CDR2 SYGVNS. CDR3 length equals 12 residues. CDR3 amino acids: CASSPGRLEQYF. In nucleotides, the CDR3 is TGTGCCAGCAGCCCGGGACGACTCGAGCAGTACTTC.

V and J are TRBV5-1 and TRBJ2-1; 11 bases are a match to TRBD2. Germline values: CDR1 SGHRS, CDR2 YFSETQ. V lost 0 bases and J lost 5; bases outside the gene matches: 1. The CDR3 is 15 amino acids. The CDR3 loop is CASSLGLAGNNEQFF. CDR3 DNA: TGCGCCAGCAGCTTGGGACTAGCGGGAAACAATGAGCAGTTCTTC.

This sequence joins TRBV5-6 and TRBJ1-1; TRBD1 is a possible D gene (5 bases). V dropped 1 base and J dropped 1 base, with 8 bases sitting between them. The CDR3 length is 14 residues. Germline V CDR1 and CDR2: SGHDT, YYEEEE. Written as DNA, the CDR3 is TGTGCCAGCAGCTTGCCAGGGACGAACACTGAAGCTTTCTTT. Its translation is CASSLPGTNTEAFF.